These T cell receptor beta chains were read from a single sample in a study of T-cell memory formation after mild COVID-19. TCRdb independently ran MiXCR on the 5' RACE reads; one entry per CDR3 protein. This repertoire shows a few hundred thousand distinct CDR3 sequences, around 20% found once; its top ten account for around 13%. Sequencing used PBMCs or a T cell subset sorted from them (not recorded which). All receptors come from an adult woman who had mild COVID-19 (a few samples of this study predate the infection). Cell type and time point are not known. CDR3s include the opening cysteine and the closing phenylalanine or tryptophan. A D gene is named only where the DNA matches it firmly. Size is omitted from some rows. Given values are once, few, many or a class for expanded clones.

many | - | TRBJ2-3 | TRBV4-3 | TGCGCCAGCAGCCAAGGGGAGGCTCGCACAGATACGCAGTATTTT | CASSQGEARTDTQYF
- | - | TRBJ2-3 | TRBV28 | TGTGCCAGCAGTAATAGACTCACAGATACGCAGTATTTT | CASSNRLTDTQYF
few | - | TRBJ2-7 | TRBV5-6 | TGTGCCAGCACCTACTTTGACAGGACCTACGAGCAGTACTTC | CASTYFDRTYEQYF
- | - | TRBJ1-6 | TRBV3-1 | TGTGCCAGCAGCGGGCGGACCCAGTCACCCCTCCACTTT | CASSGRTQSPLHF
few | - | TRBJ2-7 | TRBV3-1 | TGTGCCAGCAGCCTTGAGGGTCGACAGGGAGGCCACGAGCAGTACTTC | CASSLEGRQGGHEQYF
- | - | TRBJ2-4 | TRBV12-3/TRBV12-4 | TGTGCCAGCAGTCCCCTCCGGGGGCGAGGCGGAAACATTCAGTACTTC | CASSPLRGRGGNIQYF
- | - | TRBJ2-7 | TRBV3-1 | TGTGCCAGCAGCCCCGACAGGTTCTACGAGCAGTACTTC | CASSPDRFYEQYF
- | TRBD1 | TRBJ1-4 | TRBV7-9 | TGTGCCAGCAGCCAACAGGGGGCTTTTGAAAAACTGTTTTTT | CASSQQGAFEKLFF
- | - | TRBJ1-3 | TRBV5-1 | TGCGCCAGCCAGATCAGCTCTGGAAACACCATATATTTT | CASQISSGNTIYF
few | - | TRBJ2-2 | TRBV2 | TGTGCCAGCAAAGGCGGGGAGCTGTTTTTT | CASKGGELFF
- | TRBD1 | TRBJ2-7 | TRBV7-3 | TGTGCCAGCAGCCTCATCGGGACAGGGGCCGGCGAGCAGTACTTC | CASSLIGTGAGEQYF
- | TRBD2 | TRBJ2-7 | TRBV5-1 | TGCGCCAGCAGCCCGATGTGGCCTAGCGGGGGACAGCAGTACTTC | CASSPMWPSGGQQYF
- | - | TRBJ2-3 | TRBV19 | TGTGCCAGTAGTATCGGCAGGGGTGCACGCACAGATACGCAGTATTTT | CASSIGRGARTDTQYF
few | TRBD1 | TRBJ2-7 | TRBV29-1 | TGCAGCGTTGACGGTGCAGGGGGTGGGACCGAGCAGTACTTC | CSVDGAGGGTEQYF
many | - | TRBJ2-1 | TRBV12-3/TRBV12-4 | TGTGCCAGCAGTAATAGCGATGAGCAGTTCTTC | CASSNSDEQFF
many | - | TRBJ2-5 | TRBV19 | TGTGCCAGTAGTATACAGGCGGGAGAGACCCAGTACTTC | CASSIQAGETQYF
- | TRBD1 | TRBJ1-1 | TRBV29-1 | TGCAGCGCCGGGACAGGGAACACTGAAGCTTTCTTT | CSAGTGNTEAFF
- | - | TRBJ1-1 | TRBV12-3/TRBV12-4 | TGTGCCAGCAGACTTCGGACAGTCAAGGAAGCTTTCTTT | CASRLRTVKEAFF
- | - | TRBJ1-1 | TRBV12-3/TRBV12-4 | TGTGCCAGCACATGGGGGGGCACTGAAGCTTTCTTT | CASTWGGTEAFF
- | TRBD1 | TRBJ2-7 | TRBV2 | TGTGCCAGCAGTGCGGGACAGGGGGGCGACGAGCAGTACTTC | CASSAGQGGDEQYF
few | - | TRBJ2-5 | TRBV10-3 | TGTGCCATCAGTGAGTCTGGACTTTTCCAAGAGACCCAGTACTTC | CAISESGLFQETQYF
many | - | TRBJ2-3 | TRBV10-3 | TGTGCCATTTCCCGCGCGCAGGGGACAGATACGCAGTATTTT | CAISRAQGTDTQYF
- | - | TRBJ2-1 | TRBV4-2 | TGTGCCAGCAGCCAAGGCTCGGACTCCTACAATGAGCAGTTCTTC | CASSQGSDSYNEQFF
few | - | TRBJ1-2 | TRBV7-2 | TGTGCCAGCAGTTACCATGGCGGTGACTATGGCTACACCTTC | CASSYHGGDYGYTF
- | TRBD1 | TRBJ1-2 | TRBV5-1 | TGCGCCAGCAGGGGGACAGTTCTTTACTATGGCTACACCTTC | CASRGTVLYYGYTF
- | - | TRBJ1-5 | TRBV27 | TGTGCCAGCAGGGTAAAGTGGGGCCAGCCCCAGCATTTT | CASRVKWGQPQHF
- | TRBD2 | TRBJ2-3 | TRBV15 | TGTGCCACCAGCAGAGATGGGGGGGGAGATACGCAGTATTTT | CATSRDGGGDTQYF
- | - | TRBJ2-7 | TRBV18 | TGTGCCAGCTCACCACATGGGGGCTACGAGCAGTACTTC | CASSPHGGYEQYF
few | TRBD1 | TRBJ1-1 | TRBV6-2/TRBV6-3 | TGTGCCAGCGGGGGGGACAGGGAAGCTTTCTTT | CASGGDREAFF
- | - | TRBJ2-5 | TRBV19 | TGTGCCAGTAGTATTGTGGTGGGGGAGACCCAGTACTTC | CASSIVVGETQYF
- | - | TRBJ1-2 | TRBV12-3/TRBV12-4 | TGTGCCAGCAGTCACCAGGGAGGGGCACGTGACGGCTACACCTTC | CASSHQGGARDGYTF
few | - | TRBJ2-7 | TRBV5-1 | TGCGCCAGCAGCTTGGCGGACACACCCTCCTACGAGCAGTACTTC | CASSLADTPSYEQYF